This passage covers 29 T cell receptor beta chains from one sample sequenced in a study of cytomegalovirus exposure and HLA in healthy donors. PCR amplification relied on 60 Vbeta primers (plus 13 Jbeta primers). The repertoire was sequenced with immunoSEQ multiplex PCR; TCRdb's copy has only in-frame clones and lacks some. The sample lists about 120,000 clones, roughly 80% occurring once. The sequencing sample was made of PBMCs. These receptors all come from a woman under 30 in good health and CMV-seronegative.

The V and J genes are TRBV7-6 and TRBJ2-3; TRBD1 matches 7 bases. This CDR3 comprises 15 residues. CDR1 and CDR2 from the germline V gene are SGHVS and FNYEAQ. V was pared by 8 bases and J by 2 bases, with 10 bases of the junction left unmatched. The CDR3 here is CASATGTHHTDTQYF. The CDR3 DNA reads as TGTGCCAGCGCGACAGGGACACACCACACAGATACGCAGTATTTT.

V is TRBV27 and J is TRBJ2-3; 12 bases agree with TRBD2. J lost 2 bases, V lost 10 bases, and 4 bases had no gene match. The CDR3 length is 14 residues. The V gene's germline CDR1 is MNHEY and CDR2 SMNVEV (reference sequence). CDR3 protein: CATRTSGNTDTQYF. The CDR3 nucleotides are TGTGCCACCAGGACTAGCGGGAACACAGATACGCAGTATTTT.

The chain combines TRBV2 with TRBJ1-1; D is ambiguous. V was pared by 6 bases and J by 7 bases, with 18 bases between. CDR1 is SNHLY, CDR2 FYNNEI, per germline. The CDR3 runs 14 residues. DNA of the CDR3: TGTGCCAGCAGGCGTGGGCCAGCCATTCTTGAAGCTTTCTTT. This gives the protein CASRRGPAILEAFF.

The chain links TRBV6-1 to TRBJ2-7; no clear D gene. The CDR3 spans 11 residues. Trimming took off 7 bases at V and 6 bases at J, with 10 bases between the two ends. CDR1 and CDR2 from the germline V gene are MNHNS and SASEGT. The CDR3, as DNA: TGTGCCAGCAAAGACTTCCTCGAGCAGTACTTC. Protein product: CASKDFLEQYF.

J is TRBJ1-1 and V is TRBV19; the D gene is possibly TRBD1 (6 bases). Trimming cost V 2 bases and J 1 base, with 11 bases left between them. The CDR3 is made up of 15 amino acids. CDR1 and CDR2 from the germline V gene are LNHDA and SQIVND (reference sequence). This CDR3 reads CASSIRGGWNTEAFF. CDR3 sequence (DNA): TGTGCCAGTAGTATAAGGGGGGGTTGGAACACTGAAGCTTTCTTT.

This chain connects TRBV6-1 to TRBJ2-7, with D perhaps TRBD2 (6 bases). The CDR3 is 15 amino acids. CDR1 and CDR2 (germline): MNHNS, SASEGT. The V and J ends lost 7 bases and 6 bases respectively, with 22 bases between them. The CDR3 DNA sequence: TGTGCCAGCACCCGGGATCCAACGTGGGGAGGCGAGCAGTACTTC. It codes for CASTRDPTWGGEQYF.

CDR3: CASSPTGFANQPQHF. Here the CDR3 DNA reads TGTGCCAGCAGCCCAACAGGGTTCGCCAATCAGCCCCAGCATTTT. The chain carries TRBV6-5 and TRBJ1-5, with D maybe TRBD1 (6 bases). The V end lost 6 bases, the J end lost 3 bases, and 15 bases lay between the germline ends. Germline lookup yields CDR1 MNHEY and CDR2 SVGAGI. The CDR3 sequence is 15 residues long.

The chain joins TRBV25-1 to TRBJ1-2; TRBD1 aligns across 9 bases. The germline V gene encodes CDR1 MGHDK and CDR2 SYGVNS. Trimming removed 5 bases from V and 8 bases from J; junction bases left unmatched: 9. This CDR3 contains 14 residues. CDR3 nucleotide sequence: TGTGCCAGCAGTCCCTACGGACAGGGGAAAGGCTACACCTTC. Its protein is CASSPYGQGKGYTF.

The chain couples TRBV5-8 to TRBJ2-2; D is unresolved. Germline V gene data show CDR1 as SGHTS and CDR2 as YDEGEE. The CDR3 is made up of 16 amino acids. V lost 6 bases and J 2 bases, leaving 17 bases between the germline ends. The CDR3 is CASIPLYRYNTGELFF. The DNA for the CDR3 is TGTGCCAGCATCCCCCTGTACAGATACAACACCGGGGAGCTGTTTTTT.

J is TRBJ2-7 and V is TRBV29-1; perhaps TRBD2 as D (6 bases). The ends were cut back, 8 bases at V and 5 bases at J, with 16 bases in the middle. The CDR3 is 12 amino acids. CDR1 and CDR2 from the germline V gene are SQVTM and ANQGSEA. DNA for the CDR3: TGCAGCACCGACAGTGGAGGGCACGAGCAGTACTTC. Amino acids: CSTDSGGHEQYF.

The chain recombines TRBV11-2 with TRBJ1-1; 8 bases fit TRBD1. The CDR3 totals 15 residues. The V gene's germline CDR1 is SGHAT and CDR2 FQNNGV. Trimming removed 4 bases from V and 4 bases from J; junction bases left unmatched: 8. The chain's CDR3 is CASSSGQGKSTEAFF. The CDR3 DNA sequence: TGTGCCAGCAGCTCCGGACAGGGTAAGAGCACTGAAGCTTTCTTT.

The V call is TRBV7-2, the J call TRBJ1-2; D ambiguous. The ends were cut back, 6 bases at V and 7 bases at J, with 12 bases in the middle. This CDR3 is 12 amino acids long. Germline assignment: CDR1 SGHTA and CDR2 FQGNSA. The CDR3 is CASSFTYGGYTF. The DNA for the CDR3 is TGTGCCAGCAGTTTCACCTACGGTGGCTACACCTTC.

This chain links TRBV7-9 with TRBJ1-2; tentatively, D is TRBD1 (5 bases). This CDR3 has 13 residues. Per germline, CDR1 SEHNR and CDR2 FQNEAQ (reference sequence). With 2 bases removed from V and 2 bases from J, the gap between germline ends came to 6 bases. The DNA for the CDR3 is TGTGCCAGCAGCTTAAGGGGAAACTATGGCTACACCTTC. It yields the protein CASSLRGNYGYTF.

This clone rates as medium-sized (0.01 to 0.1%). The chain carries TRBV4-1 and TRBJ1-2, with D hard to call. V lost 0 bases and J 8 bases, leaving 13 bases between the germline ends. Per germline, CDR1 MGHRA and CDR2 YSYEKL. This CDR3 has 14 amino acids. CDR3 in DNA: TGCGCCAGCAGCCAAGATCTTAACAGCCCGGGCTACACCTTC. It yields the protein CASSQDLNSPGYTF.

This clone was seen once. V gene TRBV12-5 combines with J gene TRBJ2-2; 7 bases match TRBD1. J was trimmed by 5 bases and V by 2 bases; bases with no gene match: 2. Germline assignment: CDR1 LGHNT and CDR2 FRNRAP. The CDR3 runs 14 residues. CDR3 loop: CASGLSRGTGELFF. The CDR3 DNA follows: TGTGCTAGTGGTTTGTCCAGGGGGACCGGGGAGCTGTTTTTT.

The rearrangement joins TRBV7-2 to TRBJ2-3; TRBD2 aligns across 11 bases. This CDR3 has 16 amino acids. J lost 2 bases, V lost 4 bases, and 5 bases had no gene match. Per the germline V gene, CDR1 is SGHTA and CDR2 is FQGNSA. Here the CDR3 reads CASSSLAGGLTDTQYF. For the CDR3, the DNA is TGTGCCAGCAGCTCCCTAGCGGGGGGACTCACAGATACGCAGTATTTT.

The gene calls are TRBV10-3 and TRBJ2-7, with D maybe TRBD1 (6 bases). CDR1 and CDR2 (germline): ENHRY, SYGVKD. The CDR3 loop spans 15 amino acids. Trimming stripped 5 bases from V and 4 bases from J, with 18 bases between. The CDR3 sequence: CAISKGEQTIYEQYF. Written as DNA, the CDR3 is TGTGCCATCAGTAAGGGGGAACAGACTATATACGAGCAGTACTTC.

To note about this clone: Mismatch with germline at one junction end may stem from a read error. V is TRBV5-4 and J is TRBJ2-4; D possibly corresponds to TRBD2 (6 bases). Germline-derived CDR1 and CDR2 are SGHNT and YYREEE (reference sequence). The CDR3 covers 15 residues. CDR3 nucleotide sequence: TGTGCCAGCAGCCCGGGCGGGGTGGGGGTAAACAGTCAGTACTTC. Amino acids: CASSPGGVGVNSQYF.

V and J are TRBV7-2 and TRBJ2-1, with a weak D call TRBD2 (6 bases). The CDR3 is 15 residues long. Germline V CDR1 and CDR2: SGHTA, FQGNSA. V shed 3 bases and J shed 0 bases, with 9 bases lying between them. For the CDR3, the DNA is TGTGCCAGCAGCTTTAGCGGAAGCTCCTACAATGAGCAGTTCTTC. It encodes CASSFSGSSYNEQFF.

The chain employs TRBV7-2 and TRBJ2-7; D is possibly TRBD2 (6 bases). Germline loops: CDR1 SGHTA, CDR2 FQGNSA. The CDR3 is 14 residues long. Trimming cost V 3 bases and J 5 bases, with 14 bases left between them. The CDR3 nucleotides read TGTGCCAGCAGCTTCGGGCGGGAACTCAACGAGCAGTACTTC. Encoded protein: CASSFGRELNEQYF.

The genes are TRBV20-1 and TRBJ2-7; D gene uncertain. Germline CDR1 and CDR2: DFQATT and SNEGSKA (reference sequence). Deletions cut 5 bases from V and 0 bases from J, with 5 bases between. The CDR3 has 11 residues. In nucleotides, the CDR3 is TGCAGTGCTTTAAACTCCTACGAGCAGTACTTC. Translation gives CSALNSYEQYF.

The V call is TRBV5-4, the J call TRBJ1-6, with a tentative D call TRBD1 (5 bases). The ends were cut back, 3 bases at V and 6 bases at J, with 13 bases in the middle. The CDR3 runs 15 residues. CDR1 is SGHNT, CDR2 YYREEE, per germline (reference sequence). For the CDR3, the DNA is TGTGCCAGCAGCTGGATCCGAGACAGTAATTCACCCCTCCACTTT. This translates into CASSWIRDSNSPLHF. Looking up the rest from reference TRBV5-4 and TRBJ1-6 gives the full variable domain: ETGVTQSPTHLIKTRGQQVTLRCSSQSGHNTVSWYQQALGQGPQFIFQYYREEENGRGNFPPRFSGLQFPNYSSELNVNALELDDSALYLCASSWIRDSNSPLHFGNGTRLTVT.

The CDR3 reads CASSAEVRSTEAFF. The CDR3, as DNA: TGTGCCAGCAGTGCGGAGGTCCGGAGCACTGAAGCTTTCTTT. The rearrangement uses TRBV6-6 and TRBJ1-1; D gene uncertain. The V and J ends lost 5 bases and 4 bases respectively, with 14 bases between them. CDR1 is MNHNY and CDR2 is SVGAGI in the germline V gene (reference sequence). The CDR3 loop spans 14 amino acids.

The genes are TRBV30 and TRBJ2-1; 8 nucleotides match TRBD2. Per germline, CDR1 GTSNPN and CDR2 SVGIG (reference sequence). This CDR3 contains 14 residues. J was trimmed by 4 bases and V by 2 bases; bases with no gene match: 4. The CDR3 DNA reads as TGTGCCTGGAGTTACGGGGGGGATTACAATGAGCAGTTCTTC. This gives the protein CAWSYGGDYNEQFF. Looking up the rest from reference TRBV30 and TRBJ2-1 gives the full variable domain: SQTIHQWPATLVQPVGSPLSLECTVEGTSNPNLYWYRQAAGRGLQLLFYSVGIGQISSEVPQNLSASRPQDRQFILSSKKLLLSDSGFYLCAWSYGGDYNEQFFGPGTRLTVL.

Here the CDR3 DNA reads TGTGCCAGCAGTTTCGAGGCGACAGGTTCCTACGAGCAGTACTTC. It yields the protein CASSFEATGSYEQYF. The J gene is TRBJ2-7, the V gene TRBV6-5; D may be TRBD1 (6 bases). The germline CDR1 and CDR2 sequences are MNHEY and SVGAGI. The CDR3 sequence is 15 residues long. Trimming shortened V by 4 bases and J by 1 base, and 14 bases separated the two germline ends.

Here the CDR3 DNA reads TGTGCTAGTGGTCTGACAGGGAGCTCCTACGAGCAGTACTTC. Protein sequence: CASGLTGSSYEQYF. The chain employs TRBV12-5 and TRBJ2-7; 7 bases are a match to TRBD1. CDR3 size: 14 residues. J was trimmed by 0 bases and V by 5 bases; bases with no gene match: 4. Germline CDR1 is LGHNT and CDR2 is FRNRAP.

This clone was seen more than once but under ten times. The chain employs TRBV5-1 and TRBJ1-3, with D perhaps TRBD1 (5 bases). The CDR3 consists of 14 residues. V lost 2 bases, J lost 6 bases, and 12 bases lay in between. Germline CDR1 SGHRS, CDR2 YFSETQ. The CDR3 bases are TGCGCCAGCAGCTTCGGGGAGGGGACAAACACCATATATTTT. It yields the protein CASSFGEGTNTIYF. The full variable domain, completed using reference TRBV5-1 and TRBJ1-3, is KAGVTQTPRYLIKTRGQQVTLSCSPISGHRSVSWYQQTPGQGLQFLFEYFSETQRNKGNFPGRFSGRQFSNSRSEMNVSTLELGDSALYLCASSFGEGTNTIYFGEGSWLTVV.

V gene TRBV4-3 combines with J gene TRBJ1-1; TRBD1 might be the D (6 bases). This CDR3 spans 15 amino acids. The V gene's germline CDR1 is LGHNA and CDR2 YSLEER. V shed 2 bases and J shed 3 bases, with 13 bases lying between them. The CDR3 loop reads CASSQRRAGDTEAFF. The CDR3 nucleotides are TGCGCCAGCAGCCAAAGAAGAGCAGGGGACACTGAAGCTTTCTTT.

This chain connects TRBV28 to TRBJ1-1, with a tentative D call TRBD1 (6 bases). Trimming took off 7 bases at V and 5 bases at J, with 20 bases between the two ends. CDR3 size: 15 residues. Germline values: CDR1 MDHEN, CDR2 SYDVKM. CDR3 residues: CASTLWGGQWTEAFF. DNA of the CDR3: TGTGCCAGCACCCTCTGGGGGGGGCAGTGGACTGAAGCTTTCTTT.